This passage covers 21 T cell receptor beta chains from one sample sequenced in a study of cytomegalovirus exposure and HLA in healthy donors. Data came from immunoSEQ multiplex PCR; TCRdb stores just in-frame clones and leaves some out. The sample has about 130,000 clones, about 91% seen once. Sequenced sample: PBMCs. The receptors derive from a woman between 18 and 30 years old in good health and CMV-seropositive.

The J gene is TRBJ2-7, the V gene TRBV6-5; D is perhaps TRBD1 (5 bases). This CDR3 is built from 12 residues. The germline V gene encodes CDR1 MNHEY and CDR2 SVGAGI. V was clipped by 4 bases and J by 4 bases, with 8 bases between them. This CDR3 reads CASSLTVYEQYF. The CDR3 DNA reads TGTGCCAGCAGTTTGACAGTTTACGAGCAGTACTTC.

The chain is built from TRBV18 and TRBJ1-2; possible D gene TRBD1, 6 bases. The CDR3 is 14 residues long. V was pared by 0 bases and J by 5 bases, with 10 bases between. From germline, CDR1 is KGHSH and CDR2 LQKENI. The CDR3 bases are TGTGCCAGCTCACCACCTGGACAGAGTTATGGCTACACCTTC. As protein: CASSPPGQSYGYTF.

V usage is TRBV28 and J usage is TRBJ1-1; 7 bases map to TRBD1. V trimming: 6 bases; J trimming: 4 bases; junction bases outside the gene matches: 5. Germline V gene lookup returns CDR1 MDHEN and CDR2 SYDVKM. This CDR3 comprises 13 residues. The CDR3 here is CASSRQGTTEAFF. CDR3 sequence (DNA): TGTGCCAGCAGCAGACAGGGTACCACTGAAGCTTTCTTT.

The rearrangement joins TRBV6-1 to TRBJ1-4; 8 nucleotides match TRBD1. Germline trimming cut 5 bases from V and 8 bases from J; bases unmatched to any gene: 4. In germline, CDR1 is MNHNS, CDR2 SASEGT. The CDR3 contains 13 residues. CDR3 sequence (DNA): TGTGCCAGCAGTAGACAGGGGAACGAAAAACTGTTTTTT. Its translation is CASSRQGNEKLFF.

The CDR3 DNA sequence: TGTGCCAGTAGTATAGGACTTCTGGAGACCCAGTACTTC. It is translated as CASSIGLLETQYF. The chain has TRBV19 and TRBJ2-5; D remains ambiguous. Germline V lookup: CDR1 LNHDA, CDR2 SQIVND (reference sequence). This CDR3 contains 13 residues. V was shortened by 1 base and J by 5 bases, with 8 bases between the two germline ends.

This chain connects TRBV19 to TRBJ2-1; the D gene is possibly TRBD2 (6 bases). The CDR3 sequence is 14 residues long. The germline V and J ends were trimmed by 10 bases and 0 bases, with 13 bases remaining between them. The germline V gene has CDR1 LNHDA and CDR2 SQIVND (reference sequence). CDR3 amino acids: CATNSGASYNEQFF. CDR3 in DNA: TGTGCCACAAATAGCGGTGCCTCCTACAATGAGCAGTTCTTC.

The rearrangement links TRBV5-1 to TRBJ1-4; TRBD1 is a possible D gene (5 bases). The CDR3 contains 14 residues. Looked up from germline, CDR1 is SGHRS and CDR2 is YFSETQ. Between the trimmed V and J ends, which lost 0 bases and 6 bases, there was a span of 9 bases. This CDR3 is CASSLGQGYEKLFF. The CDR3 nucleotides read TGCGCCAGCAGCTTGGGCCAGGGCTATGAAAAACTGTTTTTT.

The chain is built from TRBV18 and TRBJ1-6; possibly TRBD1 for D (5 bases). V was pared by 3 bases and J by 0 bases, with 18 bases between. The germline V gene has CDR1 KGHSH and CDR2 LQKENI. CDR3 length: 19 residues. The CDR3 DNA reads TGTGCCAGCTCACCGCGTCTCGAGCGGGGGTACTCCTATAATTCACCCCTCCACTTT. This translates into CASSPRLERGYSYNSPLHF.

CDR3 coding DNA: TGTGCCAGCAGTGCCAGCTCTTTGCGGGGGGACTCCTACGAGCAGTACTTC. Encoded protein: CASSASSLRGDSYEQYF. The chain recombines TRBV6-1 with TRBJ2-7, with 8 bases identical to TRBD2. Germline V gene sequence: CDR1 MNHNS, CDR2 SASEGT. CDR3 length: 17 amino acids. Losses at the gene ends were 4 bases for V and 0 bases for J; bases not matched to a gene: 11.

The rearrangement joins TRBV28 to TRBJ2-3; perhaps TRBD1 as D (5 bases). V was clipped by 9 bases and J by 3 bases, with 22 bases between them. Germline CDR1 is MDHEN and CDR2 is SYDVKM. The CDR3 runs 16 residues. Here the CDR3 reads CASPPLKGSFTDTQYF. The CDR3 DNA sequence: TGTGCCAGTCCTCCTCTCAAGGGGTCCTTTACAGATACGCAGTATTTT.

This clone was seen a single time. The CDR3 bases are TGTGCCAGCAGCACCTTCAGGTCCGGGGAGCTGTTTTTT. Translation: CASSTFRSGELFF. The chain is built from TRBV2 and TRBJ2-2; D not certain. Germline CDR1 is SNHLY and CDR2 is FYNNEI. This CDR3 comprises 13 residues. V was clipped by 6 bases and J by 6 bases, with 11 bases between them.

The V call is TRBV9, the J call TRBJ1-3; D perhaps matches TRBD1 (5 bases). Trimming removed 0 bases at V and 0 bases at J, with 7 bases between. Germline assignment: CDR1 SGDLS and CDR2 YYNGEE. This CDR3 region has 15 residues. DNA of the CDR3: TGTGCCAGCAGCGTAGGGACATCCTCTGGAAACACCATATATTTT. Encoded protein: CASSVGTSSGNTIYF.

The chain employs TRBV6-5 and TRBJ2-1; D gene unclear. The CDR3 is 13 amino acids. The ends were cut back, 6 bases at V and 6 bases at J, with 12 bases in the middle. Germline CDR1 and CDR2: MNHEY and SVGAGI. This chain's CDR3 is CASSRVRGNEQFF. The CDR3, as DNA: TGTGCCAGCAGCCGGGTCCGAGGCAATGAGCAGTTCTTC.

The V gene is TRBV7-9, the J gene TRBJ2-7, with D possibly matching TRBD1 (5 bases). Germline CDR1 SEHNR, CDR2 FQNEAQ (reference sequence). The V and J ends lost 5 bases and 3 bases respectively, with 17 bases between them. The CDR3 loop spans 15 amino acids. The CDR3 loop is CASSPSAGSLYEQYF. CDR3 in DNA: TGTGCCAGCAGCCCCAGCGCAGGGTCCCTCTACGAGCAGTACTTC.

Only a few counts were recorded for this clone. The chain carries TRBV6-1 and TRBJ1-2; no firm D call. The ends were cut back, 0 bases at V and 8 bases at J, with 7 bases in the middle. The CDR3 length is 12 residues. Germline CDR1 MNHNS, CDR2 SASEGT. CDR3 bases: TGTGCCAGCAGTGAAGCCCTCTTAGGCTACACCTTC. The encoded protein is CASSEALLGYTF.

The V gene is TRBV7-2, the J gene TRBJ1-6; perhaps TRBD1 as D (5 bases). This CDR3 is built from 14 residues. V lost 3 bases to trimming and J lost 8 bases, with 11 bases between them. CDR1 and CDR2 (germline): SGHTA, FQGNSA. This CDR3 is CASSFDSLYSPLHF. The CDR3 DNA follows: TGTGCCAGCAGCTTCGACAGCCTATATTCACCCCTCCACTTT.

The V gene is TRBV7-6, the J gene TRBJ2-5, with 9 nucleotides matching TRBD2. Unmatched junction bases numbered 10, after V lost 1 base and J lost 1 base. The CDR3 has 18 residues. The germline gives CDR1 SGHVS, CDR2 FNYEAQ. CDR3 loop: CASSLVERGAKGQETQYF. CDR3 nucleotide sequence: TGTGCCAGCAGCTTAGTTGAGCGGGGGGCCAAGGGCCAAGAGACCCAGTACTTC.

The chain joins TRBV6-1 to TRBJ1-5; 7 bases fit TRBD1. The CDR3 totals 16 residues. Germline CDR1 reads MNHNS; CDR2 reads SASEGT. J gave up 0 bases and V 4 bases, and 6 bases lay outside the gene matches. The DNA of the CDR3 is TGTGCCAGCAGTGTGATGGGACAGTATAGCAATCAGCCCCAGCATTTT. Translation: CASSVMGQYSNQPQHF.

The J gene is TRBJ2-3, the V gene TRBV29-1, with 10 nucleotides matching TRBD2. The CDR3 is made up of 11 amino acids. Looked up from germline, CDR1 is SQVTM and CDR2 is ANQGSEA. V was clipped by 2 bases and J by 14 bases; unmatched bases: 4. The CDR3 region has the DNA TGCAGCGTTGAAAGCGGGGGGGCGAGGTATTTT. This gives the protein CSVESGGARYF.

The chain uses TRBV5-1 and TRBJ1-2, with D possibly matching TRBD1 (6 bases). CDR1 is SGHRS and CDR2 is YFSETQ in the germline V gene. The CDR3 sequence is 13 residues long. Trimming removed 0 bases from V and 8 bases from J, with 11 bases in between. The CDR3 sequence: CASSLGQVFGYTF. CDR3 bases: TGCGCCAGCAGCTTGGGACAGGTGTTCGGCTACACCTTC.

This chain joins TRBV30 and TRBJ2-3; 9 nucleotides match TRBD2. The CDR3 has 14 residues. With 5 bases clipped from V and 3 bases from J, the junction kept 6 bases outside the gene matches. CDR1 is GTSNPN and CDR2 is SVGIG in the germline V gene (reference sequence). CDR3 nucleotides: TGTGCCTGGGAAAGCGGGGGGATGACAGATACGCAGTATTTT. This codes for CAWESGGMTDTQYF.